Listed below are T cell receptor beta chains from one sample, sequenced in a study of Graves' ophthalmopathy and Graves' hyperthyroidism. TCRdb redid the calling of the multiplex PCR reads with MiXCR, one entry per CDR3 protein. The sample carries a few hundred thousand distinct CDR3 sequences, more than 20% recorded once. Sample: peripheral blood. These receptors were collected from a woman under 30 with stable Graves' hyperthyroidism. The CDR3 runs from the conserved cysteine through the conserved F or W. Fields, in order: J gene, D gene, clone size, V gene, CDR3 protein, CDR3 DNA. D genes are given only for firm matches. Size is stated for part of the rows, as once, few or many counts, or as a class when the clone is expanded.

>TRBJ2-5|-|many|TRBV6-2/TRBV6-3
CASSYRASGIYATQYF
TGTGCCAGCAGTTACCGTGCGTCTGGGATCTACGCGACCCAGTACTTC
>TRBJ2-2|-|many|TRBV5-5
CASSLAGVNTGELFF
TGTGCCAGCAGCTTGGCGGGGGTGAACACCGGGGAGCTGTTTTTT
>TRBJ1-1|TRBD1|many|TRBV9
CASSDDRAKAFF
TGTGCCAGCAGCGACGACAGGGCGAAAGCTTTCTTT
>TRBJ2-2|-|many|TRBV6-4
CASREGHGELFF
TGTGCCAGCAGGGAAGGACACGGGGAGCTGTTTTTT
>TRBJ1-2|-|many|TRBV3-1
CASSLRGPAYGYTF
TGTGCCAGCAGCCTCCGTGGGCCCGCCTATGGCTACACCTTC
>TRBJ1-1|TRBD1|few|TRBV12-3/TRBV12-4
CASSPSRQGHTEAFF
TGTGCCAGCAGCCCATCGAGACAGGGGCACACTGAAGCTTTCTTT
>TRBJ2-5|TRBD1|many|TRBV29-1
CSVTGRETQYF
TGCAGCGTGACAGGGAGAGAGACCCAGTACTTC
>TRBJ2-7|TRBD2|many|TRBV5-1
CASSLGGGSSYEQYF
TGCGCCAGCAGCTTGGGGGGCGGGAGCTCCTACGAGCAGTACTTC
>TRBJ1-2|-|-|TRBV4-2
CASSQIPQGQSRYGYTF
TGTGCCAGCAGCCAAATCCCCCAGGGGCAGTCGAGATATGGCTACACCTTC
>TRBJ2-2|TRBD2|-|TRBV11-1
CASSYSGVLGNTGELFF
TGTGCCAGCAGCTATAGCGGGGTCTTAGGGAACACCGGGGAGCTGTTTTTT
>TRBJ1-1|-|many|TRBV5-1
CASSLASQGLGTEAFF
TGCGCCAGCAGCTTGGCCAGTCAGGGGCTTGGGACTGAAGCTTTCTTT
>TRBJ2-5|-|-|TRBV24-1
CATSGADQETQYF
TGTGCCACCAGTGGGGCGGACCAAGAGACCCAGTACTTC
>TRBJ2-5|TRBD2|many|TRBV19
CASSISREPQETQYF
TGTGCCAGTAGTATCTCGCGGGAGCCTCAAGAGACCCAGTACTTC
>TRBJ2-7|-|few|TRBV20-1
CSARDVSRPYEQYF
TGCAGTGCTAGAGATGTGTCTCGACCTTACGAGCAGTACTTC
>TRBJ2-2|TRBD1|many|TRBV7-2
CASSWDRSSGELFF
TGTGCCAGCAGCTGGGACAGGTCCTCCGGGGAGCTGTTTTTT
>TRBJ1-3|-|many|TRBV19
CASSAAGDENTIYF
TGTGCCAGTAGTGCCGCAGGGGATGAAAACACCATATATTTT
>TRBJ2-5|TRBD2|many|TRBV11-1
CASSSPMTSGSGKTQYF
TGTGCCAGCAGCTCCCCAATGACTAGCGGGAGCGGCAAGACCCAGTACTTC
>TRBJ2-7|-|many|TRBV6-1
CASSGRIYEQYF
TGTGCCAGCAGTGGCAGGATCTACGAGCAGTACTTC
>TRBJ1-1|-|many|TRBV13
CASREGPSEAFF
TGTGCCAGCAGGGAAGGGCCCTCTGAAGCTTTCTTT
>TRBJ1-3|TRBD1|many|TRBV27
CASSLSQGSGNTIYF
TGTGCCAGCAGTTTATCACAGGGGTCCGGAAACACCATATATTTT
>TRBJ2-7|-|many|TRBV2
CASLASSKLGEQYF
TGTGCCAGCCTCGCCTCGAGCAAGTTGGGAGAGCAGTACTTC
>TRBJ2-5|-|many|TRBV29-1
CSVPRVEGLETQYF
TGCAGCGTTCCCCGGGTGGAAGGGTTGGAGACCCAGTACTTC
>TRBJ1-1|TRBD1|many|TRBV10-3
CAIRDGTADTEAFF
TGTGCCATCAGAGACGGGACAGCAGACACTGAAGCTTTCTTT
>TRBJ2-7|TRBD2|many|TRBV15
CATSRGGLAGFHEQYF
TGTGCCACCAGCAGAGGGGGGCTAGCGGGATTCCACGAGCAGTACTTC
>TRBJ2-5|TRBD2|-|TRBV5-1
CASTREALWETQYF
TGCGCCAGCACCCGGGAGGCCCTATGGGAGACCCAGTACTTC
>TRBJ2-7|TRBD1|few|TRBV18
CASSPRQGNSYEQYF
TGTGCCAGCTCACCAAGACAGGGTAACTCCTACGAGCAGTACTTC
>TRBJ2-7|-|many|TRBV6-2/TRBV6-3
CASSRDFGYEQYF
TGTGCCAGCAGTCGGGATTTCGGATACGAGCAGTACTTC
>TRBJ2-7|TRBD1|-|TRBV20-1
CSASGQGADYEQYF
TGCAGTGCTAGCGGACAGGGGGCGGACTACGAGCAGTACTTC